This is a list of T cell receptor beta chains from one sample in a study of blood T cell dynamics during melanoma immunotherapy. TCRdb's table, derived via immunoSEQ multiplex PCR, lists solely in-frame clones and lacks some. Seen here are some 14,000 clones, around 90% observed once, and the top ten hold 0.9% to 0.95%. The sample in question was blood, obtained from a patient treated with checkpoint blockade. The receptors come from a human donor with melanoma. CDR3s include the opening cysteine and the closing phenylalanine or tryptophan. A D gene is named only where the DNA matches it firmly. Only some rows state a clone size, as once, few, many or a class for expanded clones.

TRBJ2-3,TRBV7-3,once,NA,TGTGCCAGCAGCCCCCATGTTTTCGGTACGCAGTATTTT,CASSPHVFGTQYF
TRBJ2-7,TRBV5-1,few,NA,TGCGCCAGCAGCTTGGAAGTTGGAGGGTGGTACTTC,CASSLEVGGWYF
TRBJ1-5,TRBV6-4,NA,TRBD1,TGTGCCAGCAGTGCCGGACAGGGTGCCAATCAGCCCCAGCATTTT,CASSAGQGANQPQHF
TRBJ2-7,TRBV30,NA,NA,TGTGCCTGGAGGACCCTGGGGAGTTCCTACGAGCAGTACTTC,CAWRTLGSSYEQYF
TRBJ2-3,TRBV28,NA,TRBD1,TGTGCCAGCAGTGCCTCCCGGGACAGAGATACGCAGTATTTT,CASSASRDRDTQYF
TRBJ1-5,TRBV9,once,NA,TGTGCCAGCAGCGTAGCAGGGGTCGCGCATCAGCCCCAGCATTTT,CASSVAGVAHQPQHF
TRBJ2-1,TRBV11-2,NA,NA,TGTGCCAGCAGCTCCATCAATTCCAGGGGCCGATACAATGAGCAGTTCTTC,CASSSINSRGRYNEQFF
TRBJ1-3,TRBV5-1,NA,TRBD1,TGCGCCAGCAGCTTGATGGGACAGGGGCATACTGGAAACACCATATATTTT,CASSLMGQGHTGNTIYF
TRBJ2-2,TRBV19,NA,NA,TGTGCCAGTAGTATATTCCCGGGGACGACCGGGGAGCTGTTTTTT,CASSIFPGTTGELFF
TRBJ1-5,TRBV19,NA,TRBD1,TGTGCCAGTGGGCCAGGGGGTCTACAGCCCCAGCATTTT,CASGPGGLQPQHF
TRBJ2-1,TRBV27,NA,TRBD2,TGTGCCAGCAGTTTAAGGTTTGGTAGCGGGAGTTCCTACAATGAGCAGTTCTTC,CASSLRFGSGSSYNEQFF
TRBJ2-7,TRBV19,NA,TRBD1,TGTGCCAGTAGTACAGGCTGGCAATTGGGACAGGGGACGCAGGAGCAGTACTTC,CASSTGWQLGQGTQEQYF
TRBJ1-2,TRBV6-6,NA,TRBD1,TGTGCCAGCAGCACTACAGGGGGGTATGGCTACACCTTC,CASSTTGGYGYTF
TRBJ2-1,TRBV5-1,NA,NA,TGCGCCAGCAGCGTAAGGGGAGCTAGCTGGTCCCACAATGAGCAGTTCTTC,CASSVRGASWSHNEQFF
TRBJ2-3,TRBV7-3,NA,TRBD2,TGTGCCAGCAGCTTAGCGGGGGGGATCACAGATACGCAGTATTTT,CASSLAGGITDTQYF
TRBJ1-2,TRBV11-1,NA,NA,TGTGCCAGCAGCTTAACGGACAGCTATGGCTACACCTTC,CASSLTDSYGYTF
TRBJ2-5,TRBV11-2,NA,NA,TGTGCCAGCTCCCAGAATGAGGGAACGGGGGAGCAGTACTTC,CASSQNEGTGEQYF
TRBJ1-1,TRBV20-1,NA,NA,TGCAGTGCTAGTCTGGTGGCTGAAGCTTTCTTT,CSASLVAEAFF
TRBJ2-3,TRBV7-2,few,TRBD2,TGTGCCAGCAGCCAAGCGGGAGGCACAGATACGCAGTATTTT,CASSQAGGTDTQYF
TRBJ2-7,TRBV4-2,NA,TRBD2,TGTGCCAGCAGAGGTAGCGGGACCCAATCCTACGAGCAGTACTTC,CASRGSGTQSYEQYF
TRBJ1-1,TRBV5-1,once,NA,TGCGCCAGCAGGCGCGGGGGGGATGTCGGCACTGAAGCTTTCTTT,CASRRGGDVGTEAFF
TRBJ2-1,TRBV10-3,NA,TRBD1,TGTGCCATCAGTGAGCCGGGACAGTCCTACAATGAGCAGTTCTTC,CAISEPGQSYNEQFF
TRBJ2-3,TRBV10-1,once,TRBD2,TGCGCCAGCAGCCGACTAGCGGGAGTAGGAACAGATACGCAGTATTTT,CASSRLAGVGTDTQYF
TRBJ1-1,TRBV19,NA,TRBD1,TGTGCCTCCGAAGGACAGGGTTACACTGAAGCTTTCTTT,CASEGQGYTEAFF